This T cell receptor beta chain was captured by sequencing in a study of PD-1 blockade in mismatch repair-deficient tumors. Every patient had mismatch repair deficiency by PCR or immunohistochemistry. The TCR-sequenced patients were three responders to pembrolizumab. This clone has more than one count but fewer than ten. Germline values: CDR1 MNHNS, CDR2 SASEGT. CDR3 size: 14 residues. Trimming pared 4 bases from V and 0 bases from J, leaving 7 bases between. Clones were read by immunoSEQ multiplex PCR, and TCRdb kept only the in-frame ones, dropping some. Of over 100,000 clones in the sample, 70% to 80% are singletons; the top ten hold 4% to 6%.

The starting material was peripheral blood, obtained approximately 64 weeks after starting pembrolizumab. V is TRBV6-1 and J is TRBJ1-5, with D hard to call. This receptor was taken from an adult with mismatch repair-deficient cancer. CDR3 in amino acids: CASSAFDSNQPQHF. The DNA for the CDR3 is TGTGCCAGCAGTGCATTTGATAGCAATCAGCCCCAGCATTTT.